Listed below are T cell receptor beta chains from one sample, sequenced in a study of spatial heterogeneity in lung cancer. One entry per CDR3 protein results from TCRdb running MiXCR on the 5' RACE reads. The sample carries fewer than 150,000 distinct CDR3 sequences, 10% to 14% recorded once. This specimen consisted of PBMCs, obtained at follow-up. The receptors were sampled from a female donor with early-stage non-small cell lung cancer. The CDR3 runs from the conserved cysteine through the conserved F or W. D genes are given only for firm matches. Some rows have no size entry. The others give once, few or many, or a class for an expanded clone.

TRBV9,TRBJ2-7,few,TRBD2,CASSVEGGRANQQYF,TGTGCCAGCAGCGTAGAAGGCGGGAGGGCTAACCAGCAGTACTTC
TRBV7-8,TRBJ2-2,.,.,CASSKGWSNTGELFF,TGTGCCAGCAGCAAGGGGTGGTCGAACACCGGGGAGCTGTTTTTT
TRBV5-4,TRBJ2-3,many,TRBD1,CASSFGTGGDTQYF,TGTGCCAGCAGCTTCGGGACAGGGGGAGATACGCAGTATTTT
TRBV5-6,TRBJ2-1,many,.,CASRGGFSYNEQFF,TGTGCCAGCAGGGGCGGGTTCTCCTACAATGAGCAGTTCTTC
TRBV28,TRBJ2-7,.,.,CASSLGPRSSYEQYF,TGTGCCAGCAGTTTAGGGCCGAGGAGCTCCTACGAGCAGTACTTC
TRBV11-2,TRBJ2-2,.,.,CASSLDLVATGELFF,TGTGCCAGCAGCTTAGATCTGGTAGCTACCGGGGAGCTGTTTTTT
TRBV5-1,TRBJ2-1,few,TRBD2,CASSSGRTNEQFF,TGCGCCAGCAGTAGCGGGAGAACAAATGAGCAGTTCTTC
TRBV12-3/TRBV12-4,TRBJ1-1,many,TRBD1,CASSSQGARTEAFF,TGTGCCAGCAGTTCTCAGGGGGCACGGACTGAAGCTTTCTTT
TRBV20-1,TRBJ1-5,many,TRBD1,CSALGQVWQPQHF,TGCAGTGCTCTGGGACAGGTTTGGCAGCCCCAGCATTTT
TRBV24-1,TRBJ2-3,.,TRBD2,CATSDWTSGKTDTQYF,TGTGCCACCAGTGATTGGACTAGCGGGAAAACAGATACGCAGTATTTT
TRBV9,TRBJ2-7,few,TRBD2,CASSPGLGRSYEQYF,TGTGCCAGCAGCCCTGGACTAGGCCGATCCTACGAGCAGTACTTC
TRBV29-1,TRBJ2-1,many,TRBD1,CSAIRDRGHNEQFF,TGCAGCGCAATCCGGGACAGGGGGCACAATGAGCAGTTCTTC
TRBV29-1,TRBJ2-1,many,.,CSGSLNMDEQFF,TGCAGCGGATCCCTTAACATGGATGAGCAGTTCTTC